The T cell receptor (beta chain) under discussion was sequenced for a study of blood T cell repertoires in COVID-19. Study at large: Sites in the United States, Italy and Spain provided acute and convalescent COVID-19 samples. PBMCs, B-cell-depleted T cells, or T cells provided the cDNA or gDNA that made up the material.

V was clipped by 10 bases and J by 4 bases; unmatched bases: 14. Looked up from germline, CDR1 is MDHEN and CDR2 is SYDVKM. The CDR3 length is 16 residues. TCRdb keeps only in-frame clones here, not all; method: immunoSEQ multiplex PCR. The sample lists about 150,000 clones; roughly 84% were seen once. There are a few counts of this clone. Recruited during active infection, patients (from Seattle) were subsequently followed longitudinally. This chain connects TRBV28 to TRBJ1-1, with TRBD1 identical over 11 bases. The sample consisted of peripheral blood. The receptor comes from a man between 60 and 75 years old with COVID-19, enrolled during active disease. As DNA, the CDR3 is TGTGCCACCGGGCGGACAGGGGGCGTAGGCACCACTGAAGCTTTCTTT. It translates to CATGRTGGVGTTEAFF.